The rows below give T cell receptor beta chains drawn from one sample of a study of CD4 T cells in relation to SARS-CoV-2 and coronaviruses. Their target antigens are unknown. The method was immunoSEQ multiplex PCR; TCRdb's version includes in-frame clones alone and lacks a portion of them. Seen here are 40,000 to 50,000 clones, over 75% observed once, and the top ten hold about 1.2%. The sample was naive CD4+ T cells from PBMCs, cultured in vitro. The receptors derive from an adult with COVID-19. Each CDR3 is given with its conserved first and last residue. The order of the fields is J gene, clone size, D gene, V gene, CDR3 DNA, CDR3 protein. D genes are given only for firm matches. For some rows the clone size is stated as once, few or many, or as a class when expanded; others skip it.

J: TRBJ1-4; size: -; D: -; V: TRBV5-8; DNA: TGTGCCAGCAGCTTGGGGATAACTAATGAAAAACTGTTTTTT; CDR3: CASSLGITNEKLFF
J: TRBJ2-3; size: -; D: TRBD2; V: TRBV6-6; DNA: TGTGCCAGTCACATAGCGGGTCGGACAGATACGCAGTATTTT; CDR3: CASHIAGRTDTQYF
J: TRBJ1-3; size: -; D: -; V: TRBV5-1; DNA: TGCGCCAGCAGCTTGGGCCCCCCGGGGGGCTCTGGAAACACCATATATTTT; CDR3: CASSLGPPGGSGNTIYF
J: TRBJ2-1; size: -; D: -; V: TRBV3-1/TRBV3-2; DNA: TGTGCCAGCAGCCAATGGGTGGGAGGTGAGCAGTTCTTC; CDR3: CASSQWVGGEQFF
J: TRBJ2-3; size: -; D: TRBD2; V: TRBV9; DNA: TGTGCCAGCAGCGTAGGGTCCCAACCGGGACTAGCGGCTTTCACAGATACGCAGTATTTT; CDR3: CASSVGSQPGLAAFTDTQYF
J: TRBJ2-7; size: once; D: -; V: TRBV7-2; DNA: TGTGCCAGCAGCTTAACAGAGTTCTACGAGCAGTACTTC; CDR3: CASSLTEFYEQYF
J: TRBJ1-1; size: once; D: -; V: TRBV7-9; DNA: TGTGCCAGCAGCTTAGCGAAAGACAGAAGCACTGAAGCTTTCTTT; CDR3: CASSLAKDRSTEAFF
J: TRBJ2-3; size: once; D: -; V: TRBV15; DNA: TGTGCCACCAGCAGAGCGGGAGTAGGGACAGATACGCAGTATTTT; CDR3: CATSRAGVGTDTQYF
J: TRBJ1-5; size: -; D: -; V: TRBV18; DNA: TGTGCCAGCTCACCACCGTCTGGGGTAGGGAATCAGCCCCAGCATTTT; CDR3: CASSPPSGVGNQPQHF
J: TRBJ2-6; size: -; D: -; V: TRBV7-9; DNA: TGTGCCAGCAGCCACCGCACAGGGTCTGGGGCCAACGTCCTGACTTTC; CDR3: CASSHRTGSGANVLTF
J: TRBJ2-2; size: -; D: -; V: TRBV6-5; DNA: TGTGCCAGCAGTTTGGACCTCCTGAACACCGGGGAGCTGTTTTTT; CDR3: CASSLDLLNTGELFF
J: TRBJ2-1; size: -; D: -; V: TRBV10-3; DNA: TGTGCCATCAGTGAGTCGCGGTTGCGGGTCTACAATGAGCAGTTCTTC; CDR3: CAISESRLRVYNEQFF
J: TRBJ2-5; size: -; D: -; V: TRBV7-3; DNA: TGTGCCAGCAGCTTAATCCCGCAAGAGACCCAGTACTTC; CDR3: CASSLIPQETQYF
J: TRBJ2-3; size: -; D: -; V: TRBV7-9; DNA: TGTGCCAGCGGCCCAGGTGGAAACACAGATACGCAGTATTTT; CDR3: CASGPGGNTDTQYF
J: TRBJ2-2; size: -; D: -; V: TRBV7-2; DNA: TGTGCCAGCAGCTTCCTTGACAGCAGGAACACCGGGGAGCTGTTTTTT; CDR3: CASSFLDSRNTGELFF
J: TRBJ2-1; size: -; D: TRBD2; V: TRBV4-1; DNA: TGCGCCAGCAGCCAAGTGGGAAGCGGGAGCTCCTACAATGAGCAGTTCTTC; CDR3: CASSQVGSGSSYNEQFF
J: TRBJ2-7; size: -; D: TRBD1; V: TRBV5-4; DNA: TGTGCCAGCAGCTTCCGGGACAGGGGGGGCGAGCAGTACTTC; CDR3: CASSFRDRGGEQYF
J: TRBJ1-4; size: -; D: -; V: TRBV5-4; DNA: TGTGCCAGCAGCCCGGGACGGGCTTCTAATGAAAAACTGTTTTTT; CDR3: CASSPGRASNEKLFF
J: TRBJ2-6; size: -; D: -; V: TRBV4-2; DNA: TGTGCCAGCAGCCAGAAAACCGGGACTGGGGCCAACGTCCTGACTTTC; CDR3: CASSQKTGTGANVLTF
J: TRBJ2-2; size: -; D: -; V: TRBV18; DNA: TGTGCCAGCTCACCACCATGGAGGGAGTCGGTCACCGGGGAGCTGTTTTTT; CDR3: CASSPPWRESVTGELFF